This is a list of T cell receptor beta chains from one sample in a study of blood T cell repertoires in COVID-19. The protocol was immunoSEQ multiplex PCR, while the TCRdb copy is restricted to in-frame clones and leaves out a portion. The sample contains about 200,000 clones, about 82% of which appear only once. The specimen was peripheral blood. All receptors derive from a man between 60 and 75 years old with COVID-19, enrolled during active disease. Each CDR3 is given without its conserved first and last residue.

J: TRBJ2-1; V: TRBV9; CDR3: ASSARPGLAGGYEQF
J: TRBJ2-3; V: TRBV7-9; CDR3: ASSLARGLAVSDTQY
J: TRBJ1-3; V: TRBV5-4; CDR3: ASSVGGGQPGNTIY
J: TRBJ1-2; V: TRBV7-9; CDR3: ASTLLVGQAFGYGYT
J: TRBJ1-2; V: TRBV14; CDR3: ASSQYPTGGYGYT
J: TRBJ1-6; V: TRBV27; CDR3: ASSLTPQGNYNSPLH
J: TRBJ2-7; V: TRBV5-1; CDR3: ASSQRTASYEQY
J: TRBJ2-5; V: TRBV28; CDR3: ASSYTGKETQY
J: TRBJ2-3; V: TRBV11-2; CDR3: ASSQLAGGTDTQY
J: TRBJ1-4; V: TRBV6-6; CDR3: ASSYSIGAANEKLF
J: TRBJ2-7; V: TRBV24-1; CDR3: ATEDSFSYEQY
J: TRBJ1-3; V: TRBV7-6; CDR3: ASSLEAGEAGNTIY
J: TRBJ1-3; V: TRBV7-6; CDR3: ARGRDTRTGSGNTIY
J: TRBJ2-5; V: TRBV19; CDR3: ASSPHRGGGKETQY
J: TRBJ1-1; V: TRBV29-1; CDR3: SVPLRGTEAF